These T cell receptor beta chains were read from a single sample in a study of CD8+ T cells in alopecia areata. The protocol was immunoSEQ multiplex PCR, while the TCRdb copy is restricted to in-frame clones and leaves out a portion. The sample lists about 140,000 clones; more than 55% were seen once. Sequenced sample: CD8+ T cells sorted from blood. All receptors come from a human donor in good health. CDR3s include the opening cysteine and the closing phenylalanine or tryptophan. A D gene is named only where the DNA matches it firmly. Clone size is given for some rows only: seen once, a few or many times, or a class if the clone is expanded.

-	TRBV29-1	TRBD1	TRBJ2-1	CSAPGGVGDEQFF	TGCAGCGCACCAGGGGGCGTGGGCGATGAGCAGTTCTTC
-	TRBV7-8	-	TRBJ2-5	CASSHRPQDQETQYF	TGTGCCAGCAGCCACCGACCCCAGGACCAAGAGACCCAGTACTTC
-	TRBV14	-	TRBJ2-2	CASSQVVGWELFF	TGTGCCAGCAGCCAAGTTGTAGGCTGGGAGCTGTTTTTT
-	TRBV7-9	-	TRBJ1-2	CAQMGAYGYTF	TGTGCCCAAATGGGGGCCTATGGCTACACCTTC
-	TRBV30	TRBD1	TRBJ1-1	CAWSERDRVVFF	TGTGCCTGGAGTGAAAGAGACAGGGTGGTTTTCTTT
-	TRBV7-9	-	TRBJ2-3	CASSFRPSDTDTQYF	TGTGCCAGCAGCTTTCGCCCCAGTGACACAGATACGCAGTATTTT
-	TRBV5-6	-	TRBJ2-7	CASSLSRQIPYEQYF	TGTGCCAGCAGCTTATCCCGACAGATTCCATACGAGCAGTACTTC
-	TRBV7-2	-	TRBJ2-5	CASSQKGGYGTQYF	TGCGCCAGCAGCCAAAAGGGGGGATACGGGACCCAGTACTTC
-	TRBV29-1	-	TRBJ2-3	CSVVTDTQYF	TGCAGCGTTGTAACAGATACGCAGTATTTT
-	TRBV6-5	-	TRBJ1-2	CASSTRGRYGYTF	TGTGCCAGCAGTACCAGGGGACGGTATGGCTACACCTTC
once	TRBV7-4	-	TRBJ1-1	CASRARENTEAFF	TGTGCCAGCAGGGCCAGGGAGAACACTGAAGCTTTCTTT
-	TRBV2	-	TRBJ2-7	CASSDGATYEQYF	TGTGCCAGCAGTGATGGGGCCACCTACGAGCAGTACTTC
-	TRBV9	TRBD1	TRBJ1-1	CASSNPGGSPEAFF	TGTGCCAGCAGCAATCCAGGGGGTTCGCCTGAAGCTTTCTTT
-	TRBV27	-	TRBJ1-1	CASRLGPEAFF	TGTGCCAGCAGACTCGGCCCTGAAGCTTTCTTT
-	TRBV5-6	-	TRBJ2-7	CASSPSGGGVDEQYF	TGTGCCAGCAGCCCATCAGGGGGAGGGGTGGACGAGCAGTACTTC
-	TRBV29-1	-	TRBJ2-7	CSVERGLEQYF	TGCAGCGTTGAACGGGGTCTCGAGCAGTACTTC
few	TRBV29-1	TRBD2	TRBJ2-1	CSVSGRTGGNEQFF	TGCAGCGTGAGCGGGAGGACAGGTGGCAATGAGCAGTTCTTC
-	TRBV11-1	-	TRBJ2-1	CASSLRDYNEQFF	TGTGCCAGCAGCTTAAGGGACTACAATGAGCAGTTCTTC
-	TRBV7-2	-	TRBJ2-2	CASSPNRGELFF	TGTGCCAGCAGCCCAAACAGAGGGGAGCTGTTTTTT
-	TRBV11-2	-	TRBJ2-6	CASSLGGNGANVLTF	TGTGCCAGCAGCTTGGGCGGGAACGGGGCCAACGTCCTGACTTTC
-	TRBV20-1	-	TRBJ2-5	CSARAGAQYF	TGCAGTGCTAGGGCCGGGGCCCAGTACTTC
-	TRBV12-5	TRBD1	TRBJ2-1	CASKQGGQHEQFF	TGTGCTAGCAAACAGGGGGGCCAGCATGAGCAGTTCTTC
-	TRBV7-6	-	TRBJ2-7	CASSSGIYYEQYF	TGTGCCAGCAGTTCCGGGATCTACTACGAGCAGTACTTC
-	TRBV5-1	TRBD2	TRBJ2-7	CASSSSQREHEQYF	TGCGCCAGCAGCTCCTCCCAGCGGGAGCACGAGCAGTACTTC
-	TRBV9	TRBD2	TRBJ2-2	CASTRDSGRARTGELFF	TGTGCCAGCACCCGGGATAGCGGGAGGGCCAGAACCGGGGAGCTGTTTTTT
-	TRBV30	-	TRBJ2-7	CAWGPSRPPYEQYF	TGTGCCTGGGGCCCCAGCCGGCCCCCCTACGAGCAGTACTTC
-	TRBV14	TRBD1	TRBJ2-7	CASSQGTGSPYEQHF	TGTGCAAGCAGCCAAGGGACAGGGAGCCCCTACGAGCAGCACTTC
few	TRBV29-1	-	TRBJ2-3	CSVGEVGRYTDTQYF	TGCAGCGTTGGCGAAGTTGGGAGGTACACAGATACGCAGTATTTT
-	TRBV2	-	TRBJ2-3	CASIGVGVSTDTQYF	TGTGCCAGCATCGGGGTGGGCGTCAGCACAGATACGCAGTATTTT
-	TRBV7-8	TRBD2	TRBJ2-1	CASSLGLAEVNEQFF	TGTGCCAGCAGCTTAGGACTAGCAGAAGTCAATGAGCAGTTCTTC